The following is a TCR beta chain sequence with its context. The CDR3 is 14 amino acids. Per the germline V gene, CDR1 is MRHNA and CDR2 is SNTAGT. The ends were cut back, 4 bases at V and 0 bases at J, with 6 bases in the middle. Profiling relied on immunoSEQ multiplex PCR, and the TCRdb table lists in-frame clones only, not all of them. The data hold 230,000 or so clones, with more than 70% observed a single time. This record comes from a study of blood T cell repertoires in COVID-19. Study details: Sites across the United States, Italy and Spain contributed samples from acute and convalescent COVID-19. T cells, B-cell-depleted T cells, or PBMCs supplied cDNA or gDNA.

V usage is TRBV6-4 and J usage is TRBJ2-2, with no clear D. Input material: peripheral blood. This receptor was identified in a man aged 40-55 years with active or convalescent COVID-19. CDR3 nucleotides: TGTGCCAGCAGTGCCCACACGAACACCGGGGAGCTGTTTTTT. As protein: CASSAHTNTGELFF.